This TCR beta chain was documented in a study of T-cell memory formation after mild COVID-19. Per the germline V gene, CDR1 is SNHLY and CDR2 is FYNNEI. Trimming shortened V by 3 bases and J by 0 bases, and 6 bases separated the two germline ends. CDR3 length: 13 residues. This clonotype was counted only a few times. TCRdb processed the 5' RACE reads anew with MiXCR; each CDR3 protein has one entry. The sample includes 40,000 to 55,000 distinct CDR3 sequences, 7.3% of them seen just once. Material: PBMCs or a T cell subset sorted from them (not recorded which). This receptor was obtained from a man between 18 and 29 years old who had mild COVID-19 (a few samples of this study predate the infection). Cell type and time point are not known. The chain uses TRBV2 and TRBJ2-7; D is undetermined. The CDR3 loop reads CASSEGYSYEQYF. CDR3 nucleotide sequence: TGTGCCAGCAGTGAGGGGTACTCCTACGAGCAGTACTTC.